This T cell receptor beta chain comes out of a study of shared clonotypes between healthy human individuals. Turning to the study itself: Three plates each covered CD4 naive and memory; CD8 naive two, CD8 memory one.

Study outcomes and limitations: The generation probabilities recorded for non-shared clonotypes fell below those of clonotypes shared by all four donors.

V dropped 4 bases and J dropped 3; count of bases not matched to a gene: 2. The CDR3 length is 15 residues. Germline values: CDR1 SGHNT, CDR2 YYREEE (reference sequence). Roughly 210 ng DNA, approximately 31,000 T cell genomes, went into each sorted-subset replicate PCR. The data were produced by immunoSEQ multiplex PCR, yet TCRdb's version contains in-frame clones alone and is incomplete. The table lists 100,000 or so clones, over 65% of them singletons. For this clone: Its antigen remains unidentified.

The chain carries TRBV5-4 and TRBJ2-2, with 11 bases identical to TRBD2. The TCR comes from a woman aged 30 to 39 in good health. Input material: memory CD8+ T cells sorted from blood. Subset reported: CD45RO+ cells pooled with CCR7-negative TemRA cells. This CDR3 is CASSPLAGDTGELFF. For the CDR3, the DNA is TGTGCCAGCAGCCCACTAGCGGGAGACACCGGGGAGCTGTTTTTT.